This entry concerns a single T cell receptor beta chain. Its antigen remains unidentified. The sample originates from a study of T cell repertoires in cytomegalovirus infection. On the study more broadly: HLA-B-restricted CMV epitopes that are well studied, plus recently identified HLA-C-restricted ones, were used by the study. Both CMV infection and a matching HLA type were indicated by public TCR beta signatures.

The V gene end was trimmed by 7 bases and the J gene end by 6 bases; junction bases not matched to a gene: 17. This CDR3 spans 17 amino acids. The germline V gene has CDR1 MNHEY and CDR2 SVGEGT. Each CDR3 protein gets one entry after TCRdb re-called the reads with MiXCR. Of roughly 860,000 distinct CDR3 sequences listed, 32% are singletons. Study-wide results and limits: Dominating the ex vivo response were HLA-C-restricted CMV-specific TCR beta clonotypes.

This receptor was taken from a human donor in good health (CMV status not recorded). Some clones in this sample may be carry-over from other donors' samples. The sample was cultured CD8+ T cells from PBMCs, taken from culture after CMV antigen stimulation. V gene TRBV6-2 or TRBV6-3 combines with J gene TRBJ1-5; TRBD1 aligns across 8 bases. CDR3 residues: CASTPTGVGDRVQPQHF. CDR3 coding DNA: TGTGCCAGCACCCCGACAGGGGTAGGAGATAGAGTTCAGCCCCAGCATTTT.